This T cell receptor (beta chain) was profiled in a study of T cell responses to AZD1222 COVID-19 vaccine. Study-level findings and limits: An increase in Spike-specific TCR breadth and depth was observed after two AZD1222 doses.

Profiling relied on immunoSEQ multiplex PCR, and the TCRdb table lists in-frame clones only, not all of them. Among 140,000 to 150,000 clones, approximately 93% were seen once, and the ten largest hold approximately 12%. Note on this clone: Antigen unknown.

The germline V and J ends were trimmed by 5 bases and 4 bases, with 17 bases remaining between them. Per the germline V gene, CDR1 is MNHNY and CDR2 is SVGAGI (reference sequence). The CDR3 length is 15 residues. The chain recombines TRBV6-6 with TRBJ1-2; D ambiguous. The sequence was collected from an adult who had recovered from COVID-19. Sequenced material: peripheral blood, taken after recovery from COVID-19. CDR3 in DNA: TGTGCCAGCAGTCAAAGGGTCAGTTTCGGCTATGGCTACACCTTC. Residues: CASSQRVSFGYGYTF.